This entry lists 9 T cell receptor beta chains sequenced from one sample in a study of identical twins. TCRdb passed the 5' RACE reads through MiXCR, listing each CDR3 protein once. The table includes roughly 250,000 distinct CDR3 sequences, 5.5% to 7% detected once. This same sample was also part of a study on yellow fever vaccine responses in identical twins.

Sequenced sample: memory (CD45RO+) T cells sorted from blood. Receptors originate from a woman under 30 in good health.

The rearrangement uses TRBV12-3 or TRBV12-4 and TRBJ2-2; TRBD2 aligns across 11 bases. CDR3 length: 15 residues. The ends lost 3 bases at V and 5 bases at J; junction bases unmatched: 2. The CDR3 sequence: CASSLGLAATGELFF. The CDR3 DNA follows: TGTGCCAGCAGTTTGGGACTAGCGGCGACCGGGGAGCTGTTTTTT.

This clonotype was seen only a few times. The chain recombines TRBV29-1 with TRBJ1-1; TRBD1 matches 8 bases. The germline V gene has CDR1 SQVTM and CDR2 ANQGSEA. The CDR3 contains 13 residues. After removal of 7 bases from V and 2 bases from J, the junction contained 6 bases not matched to a gene. The CDR3 is CSARQGSNTEAFF. CDR3 in DNA: TGCAGCGCCCGACAGGGGTCTAACACTGAAGCTTTCTTT.

The chain combines TRBV12-3 or TRBV12-4 with TRBJ2-3, with 11 nucleotides matching TRBD2. The V and J ends lost 6 bases and 0 bases, in that order; junction bases with no gene match: 11. This CDR3 comprises 18 residues. Here the CDR3 DNA reads TGTGCCAGCAGGTTGGAATTCGTAGCGGGAGGGAGCACAGATACGCAGTATTTT. This translates into CASRLEFVAGGSTDTQYF.

This clonotype was seen a few times. The chain recombines TRBV20-1 with TRBJ1-5; 10 bases align to TRBD1. There are 14 residues in the CDR3. The germline CDR1 and CDR2 sequences are DFQATT and SNEGSKA (reference sequence). V lost 6 bases and J lost 4; bases outside the gene matches: 6. CDR3 region: CSARQGATNQPQHF. The CDR3 bases are TGCAGTGCGAGACAGGGGGCGACGAATCAGCCCCAGCATTTT.

This clonotype was seen ten or more times. The chain has TRBV27 and TRBJ2-3; 7 bases are shared with TRBD2. With V trimmed by 6 bases and J by 3 bases, 12 bases remained unmatched. The length of the CDR3 is 16 residues. Germline V lookup: CDR1 MNHEY, CDR2 SMNVEV (reference sequence). As DNA, the CDR3 is TGTGCCAGCAGCTTCTGGGCGGGAGAGGGGACAGATACGCAGTATTTT. The encoded protein is CASSFWAGEGTDTQYF.

This sequence joins TRBV2 and TRBJ2-7, with D perhaps being TRBD1 or TRBD2 (5 bases each). V shed 6 bases and J shed 7 bases, with 16 bases lying between them. This CDR3 region has 13 residues. Germline CDR1 and CDR2: SNHLY and FYNNEI. The CDR3, as DNA: TGTGCCAGCAGATGGGTTGGGACGGAGGAGCAGTACTTC. Translation: CASRWVGTEEQYF.

Concerning this clonotype: The junction departs from germline at one end; a sequencing error may be responsible. V and J are TRBV5-1 and TRBJ2-3, with 7 bases fitting TRBD2. The CDR3 length is 12 residues. The germline V gene encodes CDR1 SGHRS and CDR2 YFSETQ. The CDR3 sequence is CSSILGGDTQYF. CDR3 DNA: TGCTCCAGCATCTTGGGAGGGGATACGCAATATTTT. Together with reference TRBV5-1 and TRBJ2-3, the CDR3 gives the full variable domain: KAGVTQTPRYLIKTRGQQVTLSCSPISGHRSVSWYQQTPGQGLQFLFEYFSETQRNKGNFPGRFSGRQFSNSRSEMNVSTLELGDSALYLCSSILGGDTQYFGPGTRLTVL.

This clonotype was seen a handful of times. This chain joins TRBV5-1 and TRBJ2-3; D ambiguous. Germline CDR1 and CDR2: SGHRS and YFSETQ. V dropped 5 bases and J dropped 0 bases, with 10 bases sitting between them. The CDR3 has 14 amino acids. CDR3 in amino acids: CASRSESSTDTQYF. The CDR3 DNA reads TGCGCCAGCAGATCCGAGTCTAGCACAGATACGCAGTATTTT.

This clonotype was found many times. The V and J genes are TRBV18 and TRBJ2-2, with D unresolved. Trimming left V 2 bases short and J 0 bases short, with 4 bases between. The CDR3 has 14 amino acids. Germline V lookup: CDR1 KGHSH, CDR2 LQKENI. The CDR3 DNA reads as TGTGCCAGCTCACCAGGTTCGAACACCGGGGAGCTGTTTTTT. Translated, it gives CASSPGSNTGELFF.